The following is a T cell receptor beta chain sequence with its context. Its recognized antigen is unknown. No base qualities exist here, and no much larger clone lies one base off it. Other nucleotide sequences from this sample produce the same CDR3. The junction carries 3 bases between V and J, which are trimmed by 0 bases and 1 base respectively. CDR1 and CDR2 are read off the germline V gene (reference sequence) as WNHNN and SYGVQD. The CDR3 has 13 amino acids, counting the end cysteine and phenylalanine. Only the CDR3 part of the read is kept: 39 bases, read in frame from the first base. TCR CDR3 regions were amplified from genomic DNA by multiplex PCR using the deep immunoSEQ assay. For each cell subset, the extracted genomic DNA was distributed evenly across all wells of several immunoSEQ 96-well plates, and each plate served as one replicate. For sorted subsets, approximately 210 ng of genomic DNA, equivalent to some 30,000 T cell genomes, went into each replicate PCR. Purified libraries were measured with a Qubit 3.0 fluorometer, size-checked on a Bioanalyzer 2100, and measured again with the KAPA Library Quantification kit. Each immunoSEQ 96-well plate was sequenced on its own single-read 150-cycle Illumina NextSeq 550 flow cell. The paper's data handling went like this. Because the immunoSEQ output included only junctional sequences and no quality scores, the filtering could not be the same as the filtering used for full-length reads. Sequences were annotated with PyIR, a Python wrapper for IgBLAST v1.9, using IMGT germline references to assign V/J genes and CDR3. Any read was removed if the V/J assignment was weak (E-value above 1e-6), the CDR3 was missing, or the read contained stop codons, out-of-frame junctions, or ambiguous translated residues. V3J clonotypes were defined by identical inferred V gene, J gene, and CDR3 amino acid sequence. Percentage overlap between repertoires was calculated by dividing the number of shared unique clonotypes by the size of the smaller repertoire. Repertoire richness was assessed with RTK rarefaction, the Chao1 estimator, and Recon v2.1 estimates of unobserved clonotypes. Generation probabilities for all TCRbeta clonotypes obtained by the gDNA method from a handful of donors were computed using OLGA. The clones in this table, taken by TCRdb from immuneACCESS, are in-frame only. Not every clone is retained; where verified, under half of the shortfall comes from an unresolved V gene, and the cause of the rest is unknown. Clonal size and the V and J genes are those of that table, whereas D and trimming came from the DNA. The sample profile shows some 2,000,000 clones; around 95% of them were found once. The ten largest make up around 0.13% of the sample.

The data originate from a study of shared clonotypes between healthy human individuals (dated by TCRdb to the early 2020s). With regard to the full study: The cohort comprised a couple of women and a few men aged 18 to 49 years. For each donor, three plates each were used for CD4 naive and CD4 memory, two plates were used for CD8 naive, and one plate was used for CD8 memory. Blood TCR repertoires of roughly 5 healthy adults were deeply sequenced to estimate repertoire size and the extent of clonotype sharing between individuals. To increase sequencing depth and limit assay-specific biases, TCR repertoire library preparation and sequencing were carried out by different laboratories using diverse techniques. Per donor, leukapheresis produced somewhere between about 0.9 and 9 billion PBMCs.

Donors were healthy HIV-negative adults with no recently reported acute infections or vaccinations. Every donor was a Caucasian adult living in Nashville, Tennessee, USA. Magnetic negative selection was used to enrich CD4+ T cells, after which naive cells were positively selected on CD45RA and the negative fraction became the memory subset. Blood was obtained by leukapheresis, after which PBMCs were separated by Ficoll-Histopaque density gradient centrifugation and cryopreserved in liquid nitrogen vapor phase. Analytical flow cytometry was used to check the purity and quantity of every magnetically sorted T cell population. From each sorted fraction, genomic DNA was isolated and quantified by UV absorbance on a Nanodrop 2000c. General study outcomes and caveats: Clonotypes shared by all four sorted-subset donors showed higher generation probabilities than non-shared clonotypes. Sampling was restricted to blood, and TCR repertoires in tissues likely differ from the TCR repertoires found in blood. The genetic and exposure-history diversity represented was limited by the small number of donors. Sharing across several donors was observed for around 5% of naive CD4, over 3% of naive CD8, 2% to 2.5% of memory CD4, and around 0.44% of memory CD8 clonotypes. Even with the large sequencing depth, rarefaction of the sorted-subset datasets indicated that sequencing was incomplete. Pairwise subsampling led to the expectation that sequencing depth would affect the degree of clonotype sharing among donors. Larger estimated clonotype richness was generally found for naive subsets than for memory subsets.

The specimen was naive CD4+ T cells sorted from blood. What this sample's cell subset or site label stands for: CD45RA+ positively selected. The chain is made from TRBV10-1 and TRBJ1-1, with the identity of the D gene unclear. This TCR was recovered from a young man in good health. The DNA reads TGCGCCAGCAGTGAGTCAAGGAACACTGAAGCTTTCTTT. This yields the protein CASSESRNTEAFF.